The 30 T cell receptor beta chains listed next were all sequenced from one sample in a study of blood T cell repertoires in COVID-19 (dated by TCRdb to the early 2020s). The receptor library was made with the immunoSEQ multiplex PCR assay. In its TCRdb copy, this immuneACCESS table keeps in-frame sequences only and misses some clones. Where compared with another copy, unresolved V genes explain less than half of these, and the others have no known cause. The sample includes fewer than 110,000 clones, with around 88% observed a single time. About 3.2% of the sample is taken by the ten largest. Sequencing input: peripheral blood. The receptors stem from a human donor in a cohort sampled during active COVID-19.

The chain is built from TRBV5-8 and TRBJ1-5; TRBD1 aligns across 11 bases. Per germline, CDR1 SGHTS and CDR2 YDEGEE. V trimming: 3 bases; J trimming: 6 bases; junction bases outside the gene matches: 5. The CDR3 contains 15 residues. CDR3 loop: CASSWTGGEGQPQHF. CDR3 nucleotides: TGTGCCAGCAGCTGGACAGGGGGCGAAGGTCAGCCCCAGCATTTT.

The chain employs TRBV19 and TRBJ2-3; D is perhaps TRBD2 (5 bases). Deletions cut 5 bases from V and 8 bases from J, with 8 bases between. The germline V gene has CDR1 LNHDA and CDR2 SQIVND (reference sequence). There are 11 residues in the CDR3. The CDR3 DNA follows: TGTGCCAGTAGTGAGGGCCTTACGCAGTATTTT. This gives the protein CASSEGLTQYF.

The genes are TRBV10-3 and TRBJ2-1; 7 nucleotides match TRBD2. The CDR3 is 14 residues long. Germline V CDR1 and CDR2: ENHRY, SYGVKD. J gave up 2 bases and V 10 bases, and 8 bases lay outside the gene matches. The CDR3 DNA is TGTGCCAACTGGGGGGGACTTCCCTACAATGAGCAGTTCTTC. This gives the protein CANWGGLPYNEQFF.

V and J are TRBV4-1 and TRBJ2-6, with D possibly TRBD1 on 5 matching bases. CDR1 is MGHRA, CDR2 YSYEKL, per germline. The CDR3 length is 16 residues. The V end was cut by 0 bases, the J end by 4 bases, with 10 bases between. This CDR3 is CASSQDPRTGANVLTF. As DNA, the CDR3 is TGCGCCAGCAGCCAAGATCCGCGGACAGGGGCCAACGTCCTGACTTTC.

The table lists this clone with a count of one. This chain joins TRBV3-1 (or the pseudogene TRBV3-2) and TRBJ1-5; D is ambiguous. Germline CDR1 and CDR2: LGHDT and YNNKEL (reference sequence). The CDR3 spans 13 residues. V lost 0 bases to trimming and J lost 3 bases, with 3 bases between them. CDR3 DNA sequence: TGTGCCAGCAGCCAAGACCTCAATCAGCCCCAGCATTTT. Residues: CASSQDLNQPQHF.

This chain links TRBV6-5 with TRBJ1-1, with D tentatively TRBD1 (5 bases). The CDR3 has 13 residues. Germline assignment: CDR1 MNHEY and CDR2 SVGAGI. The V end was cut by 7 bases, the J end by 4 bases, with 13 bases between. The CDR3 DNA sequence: TGTGCCAGCACGGAGGGGTTGTCCACTGAAGCTTTCTTT. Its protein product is CASTEGLSTEAFF.

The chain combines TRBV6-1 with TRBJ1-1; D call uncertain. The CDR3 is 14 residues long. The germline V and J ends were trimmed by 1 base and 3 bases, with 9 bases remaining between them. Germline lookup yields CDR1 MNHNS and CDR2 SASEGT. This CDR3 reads CASSEGERDTEAFF. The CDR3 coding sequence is TGTGCCAGCAGTGAAGGGGAGAGGGACACTGAAGCTTTCTTT.

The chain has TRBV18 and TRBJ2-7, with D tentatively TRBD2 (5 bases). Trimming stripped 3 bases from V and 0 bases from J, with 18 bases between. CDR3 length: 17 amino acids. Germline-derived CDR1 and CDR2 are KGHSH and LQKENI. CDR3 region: CASSPGVGGGGSYEQYF. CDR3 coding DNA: TGTGCCAGCTCACCCGGCGTAGGAGGAGGCGGCTCCTACGAGCAGTACTTC. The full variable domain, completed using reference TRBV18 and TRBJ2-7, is NAGVMQNPRHLVRRRGQEARLRCSPMKGHSHVYWYRQLPEEGLKFMVYLQKENIIDESGMPKERFSAEFPKEGPSILRIQQVVRGDSAAYFCASSPGVGGGGSYEQYFGPGTRLTVT.

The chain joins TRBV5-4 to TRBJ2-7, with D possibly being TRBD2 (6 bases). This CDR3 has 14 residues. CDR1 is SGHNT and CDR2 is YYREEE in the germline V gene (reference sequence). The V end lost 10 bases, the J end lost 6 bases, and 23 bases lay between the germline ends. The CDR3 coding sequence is TGTGCCGGGTCGCGGGACGGAACGGGTCTCGAGCAGTACTTC. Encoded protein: CAGSRDGTGLEQYF.

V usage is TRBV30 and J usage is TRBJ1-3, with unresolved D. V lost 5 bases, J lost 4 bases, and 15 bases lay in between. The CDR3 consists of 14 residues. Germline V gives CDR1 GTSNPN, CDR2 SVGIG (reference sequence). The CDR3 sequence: CAWETVAAGNTIYF. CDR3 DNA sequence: TGTGCCTGGGAGACGGTGGCGGCCGGAAACACCATATATTTT.

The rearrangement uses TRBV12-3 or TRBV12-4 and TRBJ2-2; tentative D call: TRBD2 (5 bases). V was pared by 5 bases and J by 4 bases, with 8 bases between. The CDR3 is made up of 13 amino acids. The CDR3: CASSTRGTGELFF. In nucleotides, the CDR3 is TGTGCCAGCAGTACCCGGGGCACCGGGGAGCTGTTTTTT.

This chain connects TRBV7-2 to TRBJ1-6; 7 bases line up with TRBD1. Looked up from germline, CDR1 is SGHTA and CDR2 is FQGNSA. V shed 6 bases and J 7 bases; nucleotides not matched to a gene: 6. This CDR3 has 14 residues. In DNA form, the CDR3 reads TGTGCCAGCAGACCTCCGGGACAGAATTCACCCCTCCACTTT. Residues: CASRPPGQNSPLHF.

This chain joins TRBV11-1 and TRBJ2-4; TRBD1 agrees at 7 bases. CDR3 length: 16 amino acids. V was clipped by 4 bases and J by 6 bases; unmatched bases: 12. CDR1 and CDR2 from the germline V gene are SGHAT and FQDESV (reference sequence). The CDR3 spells CASSSLGQARGNIQYF. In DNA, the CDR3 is TGTGCCAGCAGCTCCCTAGGACAGGCCCGGGGAAACATTCAGTACTTC.

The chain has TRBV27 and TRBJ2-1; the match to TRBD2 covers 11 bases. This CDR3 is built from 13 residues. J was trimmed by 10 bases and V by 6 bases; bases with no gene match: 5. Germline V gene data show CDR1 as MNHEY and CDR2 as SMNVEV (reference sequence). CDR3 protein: CASRTSGALEQFF. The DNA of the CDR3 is TGTGCCAGCAGGACTAGCGGGGCTTTGGAGCAGTTCTTC.

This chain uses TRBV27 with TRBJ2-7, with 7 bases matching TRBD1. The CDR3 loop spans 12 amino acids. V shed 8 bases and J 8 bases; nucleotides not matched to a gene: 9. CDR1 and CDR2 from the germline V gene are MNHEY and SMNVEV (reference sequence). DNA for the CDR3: TGTGCCAGCTCCTTTAGGGGGCCCAAGCAGTACTTC. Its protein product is CASSFRGPKQYF.

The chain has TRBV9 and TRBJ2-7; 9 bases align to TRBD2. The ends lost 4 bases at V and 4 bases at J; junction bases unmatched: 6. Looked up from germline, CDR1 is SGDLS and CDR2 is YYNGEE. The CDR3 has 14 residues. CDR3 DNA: TGTGCCAGCAGCATTAGCGGGGGTGGTTACGAGCAGTACTTC. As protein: CASSISGGGYEQYF.

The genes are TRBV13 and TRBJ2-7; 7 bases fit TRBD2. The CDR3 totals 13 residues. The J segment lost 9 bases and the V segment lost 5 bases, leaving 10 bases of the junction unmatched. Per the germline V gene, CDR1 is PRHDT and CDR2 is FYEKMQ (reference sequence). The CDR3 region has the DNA TGTGCCAGCAGCACACTCCCCCGGGAGGTGCAGTACTTC. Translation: CASSTLPREVQYF.

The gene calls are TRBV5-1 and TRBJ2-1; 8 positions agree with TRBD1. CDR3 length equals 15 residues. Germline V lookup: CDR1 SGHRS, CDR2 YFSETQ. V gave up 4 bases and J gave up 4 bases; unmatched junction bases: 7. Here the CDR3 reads CASSIGQGKYNEQFF. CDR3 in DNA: TGCGCCAGCAGCATAGGACAGGGCAAGTACAATGAGCAGTTCTTC.

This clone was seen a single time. The CDR3 DNA is TGTGCCACCAGTGACTTCTATAGCGGGAGGGAAATGGAGACCCAGTACTTC. Amino acid sequence: CATSDFYSGREMETQYF. This chain joins TRBV24-1 and TRBJ2-5; TRBD2 matches 11 bases. With V trimmed by 4 bases and J by 5 bases, 11 bases remained unmatched. The CDR3 spans 17 residues. Germline lookup yields CDR1 KGHDR and CDR2 SFDVKD.

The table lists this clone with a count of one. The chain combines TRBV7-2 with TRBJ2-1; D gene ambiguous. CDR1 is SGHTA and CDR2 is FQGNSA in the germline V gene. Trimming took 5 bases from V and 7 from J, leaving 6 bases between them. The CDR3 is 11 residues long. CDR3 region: CASSPRNEQFF. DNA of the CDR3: TGTGCCAGCAGCCCGCGAAATGAGCAGTTCTTC.

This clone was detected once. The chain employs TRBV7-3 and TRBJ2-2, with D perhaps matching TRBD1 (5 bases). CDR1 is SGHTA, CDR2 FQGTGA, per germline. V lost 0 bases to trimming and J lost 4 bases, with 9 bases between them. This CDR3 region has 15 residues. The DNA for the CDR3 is TGTGCCAGCAGCTTAACAGGGGTTGGCACCGGGGAGCTGTTTTTT. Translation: CASSLTGVGTGELFF.

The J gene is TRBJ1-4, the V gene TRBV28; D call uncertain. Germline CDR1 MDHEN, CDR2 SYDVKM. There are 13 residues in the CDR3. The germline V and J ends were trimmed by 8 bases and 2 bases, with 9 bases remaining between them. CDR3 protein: CASLSRTNEKLFF. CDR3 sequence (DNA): TGTGCCAGCCTTTCGAGGACTAATGAAAAACTGTTTTTT.

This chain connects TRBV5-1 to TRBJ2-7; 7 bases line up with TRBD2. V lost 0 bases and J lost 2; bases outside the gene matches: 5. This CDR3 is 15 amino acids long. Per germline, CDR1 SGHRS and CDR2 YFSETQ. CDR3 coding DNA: TGCGCCAGCAGCTTGGGGGCTAGCGGCACCTACGAGCAGTACTTC. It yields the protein CASSLGASGTYEQYF.

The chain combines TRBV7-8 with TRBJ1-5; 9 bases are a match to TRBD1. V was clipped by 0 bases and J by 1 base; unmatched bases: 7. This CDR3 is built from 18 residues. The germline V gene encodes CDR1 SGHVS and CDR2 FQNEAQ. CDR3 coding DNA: TGTGCCAGCAGCTTAGCATGGACAGGGGAAGAAAGCAATCAGCCCCAGCATTTT. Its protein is CASSLAWTGEESNQPQHF.

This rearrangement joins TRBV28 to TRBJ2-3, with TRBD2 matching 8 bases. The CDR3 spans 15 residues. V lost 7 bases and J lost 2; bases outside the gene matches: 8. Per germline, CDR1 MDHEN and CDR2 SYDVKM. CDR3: CASTPAGAITDTQYF. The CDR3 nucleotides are TGTGCCAGCACCCCAGCGGGGGCGATCACAGATACGCAGTATTTT. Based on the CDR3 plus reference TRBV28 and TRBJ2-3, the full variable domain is DVKVTQSSRYLVKRTGEKVFLECVQDMDHENMFWYRQDPGLGLRLIYFSYDVKMKEKGDIPEGYSVSREKKERFSLILESASTNQTSMYLCASTPAGAITDTQYFGPGTRLTVL.

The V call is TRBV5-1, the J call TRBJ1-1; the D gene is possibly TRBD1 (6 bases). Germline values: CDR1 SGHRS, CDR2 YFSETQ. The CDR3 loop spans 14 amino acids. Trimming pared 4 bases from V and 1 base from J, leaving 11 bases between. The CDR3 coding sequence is TGCGCCAGCAGCCTACCGACAGGGAACACTGAAGCTTTCTTT. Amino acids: CASSLPTGNTEAFF.

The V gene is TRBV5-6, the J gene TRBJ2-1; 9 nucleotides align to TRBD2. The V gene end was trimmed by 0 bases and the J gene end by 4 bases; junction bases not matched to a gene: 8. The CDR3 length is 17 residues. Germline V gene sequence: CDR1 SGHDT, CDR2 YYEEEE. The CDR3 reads CASSLEIAGATYNEQFF. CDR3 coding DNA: TGTGCCAGCAGCTTGGAGATAGCGGGAGCGACATACAATGAGCAGTTCTTC.

For the CDR3, the DNA is TGTGCCAGCAGTGAAGCAAGAAGGACAGGGAATCAGCCCCAGCATTTT. Its translation: CASSEARRTGNQPQHF. This sequence joins TRBV6-1 and TRBJ1-5; TRBD1 matches at 8 bases. Trimming removed 0 bases from V and 4 bases from J; junction bases left unmatched: 5. CDR1 is MNHNS and CDR2 is SASEGT in the germline V gene. The CDR3 is 16 residues long.

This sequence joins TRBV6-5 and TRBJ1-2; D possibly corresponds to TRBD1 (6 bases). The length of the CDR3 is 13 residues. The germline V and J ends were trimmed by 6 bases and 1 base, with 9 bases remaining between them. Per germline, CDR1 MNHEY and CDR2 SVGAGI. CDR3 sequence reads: CASSWGHNYGYTF. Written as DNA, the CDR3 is TGTGCCAGCAGCTGGGGACATAACTATGGCTACACCTTC.

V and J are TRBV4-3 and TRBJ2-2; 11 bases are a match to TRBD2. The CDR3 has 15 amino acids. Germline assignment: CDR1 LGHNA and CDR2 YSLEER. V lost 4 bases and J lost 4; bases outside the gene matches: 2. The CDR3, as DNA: TGCGCCAGCAGCCGGCTAGCGGGAGGCACCGGGGAGCTGTTTTTT. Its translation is CASSRLAGGTGELFF.